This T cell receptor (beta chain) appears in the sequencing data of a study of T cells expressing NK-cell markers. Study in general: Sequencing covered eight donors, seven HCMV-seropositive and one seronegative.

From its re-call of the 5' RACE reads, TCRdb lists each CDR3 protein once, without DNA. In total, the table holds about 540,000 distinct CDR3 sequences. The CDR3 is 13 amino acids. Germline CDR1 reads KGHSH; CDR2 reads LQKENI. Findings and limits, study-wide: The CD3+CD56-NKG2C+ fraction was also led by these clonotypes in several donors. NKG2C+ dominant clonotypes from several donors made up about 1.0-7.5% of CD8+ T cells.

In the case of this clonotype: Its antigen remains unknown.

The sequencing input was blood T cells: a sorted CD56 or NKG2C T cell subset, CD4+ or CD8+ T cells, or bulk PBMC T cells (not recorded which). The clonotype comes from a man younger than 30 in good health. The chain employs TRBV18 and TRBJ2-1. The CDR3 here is CASSPSLQNEQFF.